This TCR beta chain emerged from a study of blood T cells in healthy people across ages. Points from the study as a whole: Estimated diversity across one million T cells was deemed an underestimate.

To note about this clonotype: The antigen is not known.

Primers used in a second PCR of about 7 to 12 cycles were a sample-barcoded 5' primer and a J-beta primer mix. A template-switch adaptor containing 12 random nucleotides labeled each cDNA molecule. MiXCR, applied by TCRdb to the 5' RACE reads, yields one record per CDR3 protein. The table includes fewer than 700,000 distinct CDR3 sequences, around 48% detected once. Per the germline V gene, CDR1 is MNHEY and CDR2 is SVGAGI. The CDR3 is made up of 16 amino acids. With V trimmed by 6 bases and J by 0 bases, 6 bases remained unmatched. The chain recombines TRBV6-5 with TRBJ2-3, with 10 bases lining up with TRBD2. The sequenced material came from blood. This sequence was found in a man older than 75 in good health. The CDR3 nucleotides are TGTGCCAGCAGGCGACTAGCGGGTCAAAGCACAGATACGCAGTATTTT. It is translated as CASRRLAGQSTDTQYF.